This T cell receptor beta chain comes out of a study of cytomegalovirus exposure and HLA in healthy donors. PCR used 60 Vbeta primers and 13 Jbeta primers. Assay: immunoSEQ multiplex PCR; the TCRdb copy retains only in-frame clones and omits some. The table includes 150,000 to 200,000 clones, over 60% detected once. The ends were cut back, 2 bases at V and 7 bases at J, with 12 bases in the middle. CDR3 length equals 15 residues. Germline V gene lookup returns CDR1 MNHEY and CDR2 SMNVEV (reference sequence). Study-wide findings and caveats: The presence/absence work took it that sequencing depth was about the same across donors.

With respect to this clone: What it binds is not known.

The sample comprised PBMCs. The receptor was derived from a woman aged 40 to 49 in good health and CMV-seronegative. The chain combines TRBV27 with TRBJ1-6; D is possibly TRBD1 (6 bases). The CDR3 DNA follows: TGTGCCAGCAGTTTAGCGACAGGCCTGAATTCACCCCTCCACTTT. It is translated as CASSLATGLNSPLHF.